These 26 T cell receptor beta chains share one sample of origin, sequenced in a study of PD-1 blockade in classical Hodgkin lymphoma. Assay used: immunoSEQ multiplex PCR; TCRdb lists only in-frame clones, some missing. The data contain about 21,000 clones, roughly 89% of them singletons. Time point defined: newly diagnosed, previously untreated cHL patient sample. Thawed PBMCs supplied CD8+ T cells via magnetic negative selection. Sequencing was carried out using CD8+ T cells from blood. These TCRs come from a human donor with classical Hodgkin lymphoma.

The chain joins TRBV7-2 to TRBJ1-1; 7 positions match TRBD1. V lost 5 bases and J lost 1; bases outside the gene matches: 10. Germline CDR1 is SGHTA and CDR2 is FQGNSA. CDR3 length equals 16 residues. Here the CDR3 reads CASSTGVPWGNTEAFF. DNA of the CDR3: TGTGCCAGCAGCACAGGGGTGCCTTGGGGGAACACTGAAGCTTTCTTT.

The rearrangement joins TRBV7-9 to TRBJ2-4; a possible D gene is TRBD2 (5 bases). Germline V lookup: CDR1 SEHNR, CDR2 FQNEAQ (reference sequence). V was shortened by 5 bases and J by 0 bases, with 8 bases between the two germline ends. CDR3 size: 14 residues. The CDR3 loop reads CASSGREAKNIQYF. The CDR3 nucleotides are TGTGCCAGCAGCGGCCGGGAAGCCAAAAACATTCAGTACTTC.

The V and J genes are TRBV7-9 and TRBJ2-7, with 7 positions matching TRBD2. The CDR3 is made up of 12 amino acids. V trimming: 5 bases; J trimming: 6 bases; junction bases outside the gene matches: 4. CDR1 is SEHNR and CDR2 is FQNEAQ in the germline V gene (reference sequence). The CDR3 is CASSPSGGEQYF. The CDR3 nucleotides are TGTGCCAGCAGCCCTTCGGGGGGCGAGCAGTACTTC.

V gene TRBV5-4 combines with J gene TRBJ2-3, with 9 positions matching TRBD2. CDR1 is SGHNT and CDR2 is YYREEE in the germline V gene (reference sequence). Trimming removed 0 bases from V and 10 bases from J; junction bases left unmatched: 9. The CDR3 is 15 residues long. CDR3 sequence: CASSLALAGLISQYF. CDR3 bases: TGTGCCAGCAGCTTGGCTCTAGCGGGACTCATTTCGCAGTATTTT.

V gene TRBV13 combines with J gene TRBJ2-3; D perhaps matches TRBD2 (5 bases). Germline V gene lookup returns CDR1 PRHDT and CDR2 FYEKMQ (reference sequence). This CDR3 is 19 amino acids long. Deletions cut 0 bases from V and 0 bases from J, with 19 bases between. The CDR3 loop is CASSLGPFGRGGSTDTQYF. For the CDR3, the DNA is TGTGCCAGCAGCTTAGGCCCCTTTGGACGGGGTGGCAGCACAGATACGCAGTATTTT.

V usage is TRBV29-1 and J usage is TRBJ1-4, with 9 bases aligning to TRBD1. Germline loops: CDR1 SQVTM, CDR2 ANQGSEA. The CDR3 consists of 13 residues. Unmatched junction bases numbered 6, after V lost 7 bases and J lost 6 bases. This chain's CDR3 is CSGRDRVDEKLFF. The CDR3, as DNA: TGCAGCGGGAGGGACAGGGTGGATGAAAAACTGTTTTTT. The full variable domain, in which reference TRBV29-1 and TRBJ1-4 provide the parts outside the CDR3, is SAVISQKPSRDICQRGTSLTIQCQVDSQVTMMFWYRQQPGQSLTLIATANQGSEATYESGFVIDKFPISRPNLTFSTLTVSNMSPEDSSIYLCSGRDRVDEKLFFGSGTQLSVL.

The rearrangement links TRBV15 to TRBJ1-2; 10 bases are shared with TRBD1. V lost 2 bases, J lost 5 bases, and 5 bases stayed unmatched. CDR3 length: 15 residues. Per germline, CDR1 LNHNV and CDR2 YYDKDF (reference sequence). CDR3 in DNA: TGTGCCACCAGCAGATCCCTGGACAGGGGGTATGGCTACACCTTC. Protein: CATSRSLDRGYGYTF.

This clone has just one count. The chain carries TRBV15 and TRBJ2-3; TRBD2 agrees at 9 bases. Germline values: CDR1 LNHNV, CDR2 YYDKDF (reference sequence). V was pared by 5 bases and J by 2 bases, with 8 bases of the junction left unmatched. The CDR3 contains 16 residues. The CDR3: CATSGRLAAITDTQYF. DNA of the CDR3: TGTGCCACCAGCGGCCGACTAGCGGCAATCACAGATACGCAGTATTTT.

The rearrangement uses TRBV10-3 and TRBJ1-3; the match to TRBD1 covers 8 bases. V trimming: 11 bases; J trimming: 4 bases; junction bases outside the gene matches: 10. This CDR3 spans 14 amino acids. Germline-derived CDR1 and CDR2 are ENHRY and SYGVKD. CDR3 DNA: TGTGCCCCGGGCAGGGGGCGATTGGGAAACACCATATATTTT. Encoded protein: CAPGRGRLGNTIYF.

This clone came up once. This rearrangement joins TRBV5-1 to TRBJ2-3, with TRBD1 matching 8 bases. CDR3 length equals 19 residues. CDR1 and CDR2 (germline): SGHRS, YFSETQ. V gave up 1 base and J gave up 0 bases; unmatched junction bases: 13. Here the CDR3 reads CASSLSITWTGTSTDTQYF. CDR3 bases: TGCGCCAGCAGCTTGTCAATCACTTGGACAGGGACTAGCACAGATACGCAGTATTTT.

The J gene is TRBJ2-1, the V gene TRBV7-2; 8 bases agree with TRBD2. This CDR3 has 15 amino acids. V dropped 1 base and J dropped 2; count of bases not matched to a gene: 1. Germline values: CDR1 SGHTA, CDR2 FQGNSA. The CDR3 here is CASSLGSGTYNEQFF. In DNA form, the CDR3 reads TGTGCCAGCAGCTTAGGTAGCGGGACCTACAATGAGCAGTTCTTC. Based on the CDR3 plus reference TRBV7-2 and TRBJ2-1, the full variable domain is GAGVSQSPSNKVTEKGKDVELRCDPISGHTALYWYRQSLGQGLEFLIYFQGNSAPDKSGLPSDRFSAERTGGSVSTLTIQRTQQEDSAVYLCASSLGSGTYNEQFFGPGTRLTVL.

CDR3 residues: CAISEPQGGDTEAFF. CDR3 sequence (DNA): TGTGCCATCAGTGAGCCCCAGGGGGGGGACACTGAAGCTTTCTTT. The chain joins TRBV10-3 to TRBJ1-1, with 7 bases lining up with TRBD1. CDR1 is ENHRY and CDR2 is SYGVKD in the germline V gene. V gave up 2 bases and J gave up 3 bases; unmatched junction bases: 6. CDR3 length: 15 residues.

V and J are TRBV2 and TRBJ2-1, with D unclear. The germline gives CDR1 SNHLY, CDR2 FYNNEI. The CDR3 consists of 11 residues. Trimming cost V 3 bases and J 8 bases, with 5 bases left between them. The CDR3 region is CASSDSYEQFF. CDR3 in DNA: TGTGCCAGCAGTGATTCCTATGAGCAGTTCTTC.

The CDR3 protein is CASSQDRGKNIQYF. The CDR3 DNA sequence: TGCGCCAGCAGCCAGGACAGGGGAAAAAACATTCAGTACTTC. The chain carries TRBV23-1 and TRBJ2-4; 9 bases match TRBD1. TRBV23-1 is annotated as an ORF whose role is uncertain. The trim removed 6 bases at V and 4 bases at J, leaving 4 bases unmatched. The CDR3 contains 14 residues.

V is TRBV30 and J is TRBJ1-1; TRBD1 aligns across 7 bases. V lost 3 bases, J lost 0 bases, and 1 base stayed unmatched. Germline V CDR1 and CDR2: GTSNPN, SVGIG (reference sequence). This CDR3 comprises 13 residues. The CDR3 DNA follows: TGTGCCTGGAGGACAGGGATGAACACTGAAGCTTTCTTT. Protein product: CAWRTGMNTEAFF.

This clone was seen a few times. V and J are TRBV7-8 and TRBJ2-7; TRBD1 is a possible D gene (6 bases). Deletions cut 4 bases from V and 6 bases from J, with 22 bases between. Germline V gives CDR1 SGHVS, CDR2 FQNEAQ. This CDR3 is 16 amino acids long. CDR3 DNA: TGTGCCAGCAGCTCCAACGACAGGCCCGATGCGTTCGAGCAGTACTTC. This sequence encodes CASSSNDRPDAFEQYF.

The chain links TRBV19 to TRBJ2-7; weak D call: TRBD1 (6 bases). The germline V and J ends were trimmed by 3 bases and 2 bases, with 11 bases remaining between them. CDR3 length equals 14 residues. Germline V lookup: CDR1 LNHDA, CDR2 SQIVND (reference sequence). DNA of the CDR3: TGTGCCAGTAGTATCGGCAGGGGACCCTACGAGCAGTACTTC. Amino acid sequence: CASSIGRGPYEQYF.

In DNA, the CDR3 is TGCGCCAGCAGCTATTCAACCAGGGACAATGAGCAGTTCTTC. Its translation: CASSYSTRDNEQFF. The genes are TRBV5-1 and TRBJ2-1, with D possibly being TRBD1 (5 bases). This CDR3 spans 14 amino acids. The V end lost 3 bases, the J end lost 5 bases, and 12 bases lay between the germline ends. The germline CDR1 and CDR2 sequences are SGHRS and YFSETQ. Filled out from reference TRBV5-1 and TRBJ2-1, the complete variable domain reads KAGVTQTPRYLIKTRGQQVTLSCSPISGHRSVSWYQQTPGQGLQFLFEYFSETQRNKGNFPGRFSGRQFSNSRSEMNVSTLELGDSALYLCASSYSTRDNEQFFGPGTRLTVL.

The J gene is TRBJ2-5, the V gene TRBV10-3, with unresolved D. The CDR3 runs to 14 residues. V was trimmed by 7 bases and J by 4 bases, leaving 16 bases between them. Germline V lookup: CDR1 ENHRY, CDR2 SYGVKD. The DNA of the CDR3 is TGTGCCATCACCGACGACAACTTAAGAGAGACCCAGTACTTC. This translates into CAITDDNLRETQYF.

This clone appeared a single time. The CDR3 nucleotides read TGTGCCACCCGTCTCTCCTACGAGCAGTACTTC. It is translated as CATRLSYEQYF. The rearrangement uses TRBV10-3 and TRBJ2-7; D unclear. Per the germline V gene, CDR1 is ENHRY and CDR2 is SYGVKD. The CDR3 is 11 amino acids. The germline V and J ends were trimmed by 10 bases and 0 bases, with 7 bases remaining between them.

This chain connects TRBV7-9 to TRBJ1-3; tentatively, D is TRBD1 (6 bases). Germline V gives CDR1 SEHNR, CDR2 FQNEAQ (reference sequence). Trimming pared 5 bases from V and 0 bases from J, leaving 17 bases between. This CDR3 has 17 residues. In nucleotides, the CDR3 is TGTGCCAGCAGCATACCGAGGGGGGATACCTCTGGAAACACCATATATTTT. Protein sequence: CASSIPRGDTSGNTIYF. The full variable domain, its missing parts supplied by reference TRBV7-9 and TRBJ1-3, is DTGVSQNPRHKITKRGQNVTFRCDPISEHNRLYWYRQTLGQGPEFLTYFQNEAQLEKSRLLSDRFSAERPKGSFSTLEIQRTEQGDSAMYLCASSIPRGDTSGNTIYFGEGSWLTVV.

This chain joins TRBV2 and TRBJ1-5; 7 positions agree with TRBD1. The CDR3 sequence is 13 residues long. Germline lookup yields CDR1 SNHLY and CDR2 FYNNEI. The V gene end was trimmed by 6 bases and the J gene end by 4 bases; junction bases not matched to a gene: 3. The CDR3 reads CASRKDRNQPQHF. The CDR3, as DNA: TGTGCCAGCAGAAAGGACAGGAATCAGCCCCAGCATTTT.

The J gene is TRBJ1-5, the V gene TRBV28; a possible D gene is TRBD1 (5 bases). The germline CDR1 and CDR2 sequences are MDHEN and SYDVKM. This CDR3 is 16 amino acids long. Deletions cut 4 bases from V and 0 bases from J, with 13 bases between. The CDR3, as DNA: TGTGCCAGCAGTTCCGGGGCAGGATATAGCAATCAGCCCCAGCATTTT. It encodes CASSSGAGYSNQPQHF. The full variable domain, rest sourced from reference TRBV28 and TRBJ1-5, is DVKVTQSSRYLVKRTGEKVFLECVQDMDHENMFWYRQDPGLGLRLIYFSYDVKMKEKGDIPEGYSVSREKKERFSLILESASTNQTSMYLCASSSGAGYSNQPQHFGDGTRLSIL.

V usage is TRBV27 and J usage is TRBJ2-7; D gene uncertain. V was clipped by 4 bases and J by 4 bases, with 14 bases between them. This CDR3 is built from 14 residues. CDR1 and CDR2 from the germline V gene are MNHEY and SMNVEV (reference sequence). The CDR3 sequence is CASSSIGQNYEQYF. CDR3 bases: TGTGCCAGCAGTTCCATCGGGCAGAATTACGAGCAGTACTTC.

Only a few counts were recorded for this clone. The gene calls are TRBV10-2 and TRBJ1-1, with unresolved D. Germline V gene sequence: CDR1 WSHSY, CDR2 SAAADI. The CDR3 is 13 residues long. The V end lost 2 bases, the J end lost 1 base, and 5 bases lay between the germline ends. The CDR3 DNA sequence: TGCGCCAGCAGTGAGGGAAGGAACACTGAAGCTTTCTTT. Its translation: CASSEGRNTEAFF.

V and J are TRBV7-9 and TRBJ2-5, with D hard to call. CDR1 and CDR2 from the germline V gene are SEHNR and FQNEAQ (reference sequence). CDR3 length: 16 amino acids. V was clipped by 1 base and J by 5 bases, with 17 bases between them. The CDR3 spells CASSLEFSLDRETQYF. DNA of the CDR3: TGTGCCAGCAGCTTAGAGTTCTCGCTAGATCGGGAGACCCAGTACTTC.